Listed here are 20 T cell receptor beta chains from one sample, sequenced in a study of TIL therapy for anti-PD-1-resistant metastatic lung cancer. Noted time point: pre-treatment sample, taken before nivolumab and TIL therapy. This was the immunoSEQ v3 assay. Using immunoSEQ multiplex PCR, the repertoire was profiled, and TCRdb retains in-frame clones only, with some absent. The repertoire holds approximately 47,000 clones, with approximately 86% as singletons. The source material was blood, sampled at baseline. All receptors derive from a person aged 25 to 79 with non-small cell lung cancer.

The J gene is TRBJ2-1, the V gene TRBV7-9, with D tentatively TRBD2 (6 bases). CDR1 and CDR2 from the germline V gene are SEHNR and FQNEAQ (reference sequence). This CDR3 has 16 residues. V shed 5 bases and J shed 5 bases, with 19 bases lying between them. The CDR3 DNA reads TGTGCCAGCAGCGTACGCTTAACGGGAGTAGACAATGAGCAGTTCTTC. Translation: CASSVRLTGVDNEQFF.

J is TRBJ2-3 and V is TRBV5-1; D uncertain. CDR1 and CDR2 from the germline V gene are SGHRS and YFSETQ. This CDR3 contains 15 residues. The V and J ends lost 2 bases and 3 bases respectively, with 13 bases between them. This chain's CDR3 is CASSFPGVTTDTQYF. In DNA form, the CDR3 reads TGCGCCAGCAGCTTCCCTGGAGTAACGACAGATACGCAGTATTTT.

This rearrangement joins TRBV20-1 to TRBJ2-1; 9 nucleotides align to TRBD2. The V gene's germline CDR1 is DFQATT and CDR2 SNEGSKA (reference sequence). V lost 3 bases and J lost 8; bases outside the gene matches: 14. The CDR3 consists of 16 residues. The CDR3 DNA is TGCAGTGCTAGTCGTTTGGCGGGAGGGCTTAGCCATGAGCAGTTCTTC. Encoded protein: CSASRLAGGLSHEQFF.

The V gene is TRBV12-3 or TRBV12-4, the J gene TRBJ1-3; D is undetermined. Deletions cut 6 bases from V and 1 base from J, with 7 bases between. The CDR3 is 13 residues long. The CDR3 here is CASRLASGNTIYF. DNA of the CDR3: TGTGCCAGCAGGCTCGCATCTGGAAACACCATATATTTT.

This chain connects TRBV6-5 to TRBJ2-3; TRBD2 might be the D (6 bases). The CDR3 is 14 amino acids. V lost 6 bases, J lost 8 bases, and 18 bases lay in between. Germline CDR1 MNHEY, CDR2 SVGAGI. CDR3 in DNA: TGTGCCAGCAGAGCTCCGGGAGCCCCCGGTACGCAGTATTTT. It yields the protein CASRAPGAPGTQYF.

The table lists this clone with a count of one. The V gene is TRBV28, the J gene TRBJ1-1, with D unresolved. V lost 2 bases and J 2 bases, leaving 6 bases between the germline ends. Germline V CDR1 and CDR2: MDHEN, SYDVKM. This CDR3 has 13 amino acids. CDR3 sequence reads: CASSLPSNTEAFF. The CDR3 nucleotides read TGTGCCAGCAGTTTACCTTCAAACACTGAAGCTTTCTTT.

The chain couples TRBV2 to TRBJ1-4, with TRBD1 as a possible D gene (6 bases). The CDR3 is 18 residues long. CDR1 and CDR2 (germline): SNHLY, FYNNEI. Trimming left V 4 bases short and J 5 bases short, with 23 bases between. Here the CDR3 DNA reads TGTGCCAGCAGTGTCTCCAGGTCGAGGGGGGGACCAAATGAAAAACTGTTTTTT. Translating gives CASSVSRSRGGPNEKLFF.

This chain joins TRBV7-2 and TRBJ2-7; the D gene is possibly TRBD2 (5 bases). Germline assignment: CDR1 SGHTA and CDR2 FQGNSA. Trimming left V 1 base short and J 5 bases short, with 12 bases between. The CDR3 covers 14 residues. Here the CDR3 DNA reads TGTGCCAGCAGCTTAGGAGCTGGGCGGGACGAGCAGTACTTC. Protein product: CASSLGAGRDEQYF.

The rearrangement links TRBV10-2 to TRBJ2-3, with 7 bases identical to TRBD1. Looked up from germline, CDR1 is WSHSY and CDR2 is SAAADI. Unmatched junction bases numbered 4, after V lost 11 bases and J lost 2 bases. The CDR3 runs to 12 residues. CDR3 sequence: CASGTATDTQYF. CDR3 bases: TGCGCCTCCGGGACAGCCACAGATACGCAGTATTTT.

V is TRBV28 and J is TRBJ2-7; 8 nucleotides line up with TRBD1. The CDR3 has 15 residues. J gave up 3 bases and V 4 bases, and 8 bases lay outside the gene matches. Per the germline V gene, CDR1 is MDHEN and CDR2 is SYDVKM. CDR3 bases: TGTGCCAGCAGTTCTATGACAGGGGTCAACTACGAGCAGTACTTC. Its translation: CASSSMTGVNYEQYF.

This clone was seen only once. This chain joins TRBV11-2 and TRBJ2-1; 11 bases agree with TRBD1. Germline V gene data show CDR1 as SGHAT and CDR2 as FQNNGV. J was trimmed by 4 bases and V by 5 bases; bases with no gene match: 4. This CDR3 is 15 amino acids long. The CDR3 loop reads CASSPGTGGYNEQFF. The DNA of the CDR3 is TGTGCCAGCAGCCCCGGGACAGGGGGTTACAATGAGCAGTTCTTC.

The V and J genes are TRBV18 and TRBJ2-5; TRBD1 agrees at 8 bases. V was clipped by 6 bases and J by 4 bases; unmatched bases: 4. CDR3 length: 13 residues. From germline, CDR1 is KGHSH and CDR2 LQKENI. DNA for the CDR3: TGTGCCAGCTCGCAGACAGGGGCAGAGACCCAGTACTTC. Translated: CASSQTGAETQYF.

This chain connects TRBV28 to TRBJ2-3, with D hard to call. Looked up from germline, CDR1 is MDHEN and CDR2 is SYDVKM. Trimming stripped 6 bases from V and 0 bases from J, with 10 bases between. CDR3 length: 14 residues. In nucleotides, the CDR3 is TGTGCCAGCAGAAGAGATCCGAGCACAGATACGCAGTATTTT. It translates to CASRRDPSTDTQYF.

The chain carries TRBV5-1 and TRBJ1-5; no firm D call. Germline V lookup: CDR1 SGHRS, CDR2 YFSETQ. Trimming removed 0 bases at V and 2 bases at J, with 3 bases between. The length of the CDR3 is 13 residues. For the CDR3, the DNA is TGCGCCAGCAGCTTGGCGGGCAATCAGCCCCAGCATTTT. Its protein product is CASSLAGNQPQHF.

This clone was picked up one time. The genes are TRBV14 and TRBJ1-4; D is possibly TRBD1 (6 bases). The germline V and J ends were trimmed by 0 bases and 0 bases, with 11 bases remaining between them. Germline loops: CDR1 SGHDN, CDR2 FVKESK. The CDR3 sequence is 17 residues long. CDR3 nucleotides: TGTGCCAGCAGCCAAGATACAGGGAGTTCAACTAATGAAAAACTGTTTTTT. This gives the protein CASSQDTGSSTNEKLFF.

This clone has only one observation. This sequence joins TRBV7-2 and TRBJ2-1; D is unresolved. The CDR3 has 11 residues. V lost 5 bases to trimming and J lost 5 bases, with 4 bases between them. CDR1 SGHTA and CDR2 FQGNSA come from the germline V gene. The DNA of the CDR3 is TGTGCCAGCAGCGCCAACAATGAGCAGTTCTTC. Translating it yields CASSANNEQFF. Drawing the rest from reference TRBV7-2 and TRBJ2-1, the complete variable domain is GAGVSQSPSNKVTEKGKDVELRCDPISGHTALYWYRQSLGQGLEFLIYFQGNSAPDKSGLPSDRFSAERTGGSVSTLTIQRTQQEDSAVYLCASSANNEQFFGPGTRLTVL.

This clone showed up just a few times. The chain recombines TRBV19 with TRBJ1-4, with D perhaps matching TRBD1 (6 bases). The CDR3 totals 14 residues. Germline assignment: CDR1 LNHDA and CDR2 SQIVND (reference sequence). The germline V and J ends were trimmed by 10 bases and 7 bases, with 19 bases remaining between them. The CDR3 DNA follows: TGTGCCATCCCCCGACCAGGGGAAGGTGAAAAACTGTTTTTT. This gives the protein CAIPRPGEGEKLFF.

The chain links TRBV4-3 to TRBJ2-6; D could derive from TRBD1 or TRBD2 (5 bases each). V was trimmed by 6 bases and J by 0 bases, leaving 12 bases between them. The CDR3 consists of 16 residues. From germline, CDR1 is LGHNA and CDR2 YSLEER. DNA of the CDR3: TGCGCCAGCAGGCAGGTTGGGGGCTCTGGGGCCAACGTCCTGACTTTC. It codes for CASRQVGGSGANVLTF.

By share, this clone counts as medium-sized. V gene TRBV28 combines with J gene TRBJ2-6; D uncertain. Per germline, CDR1 MDHEN and CDR2 SYDVKM. Trimming stripped 3 bases from V and 0 bases from J, with 12 bases between. The CDR3 consists of 17 residues. CDR3 in DNA: TGTGCCAGCAGTTTCGGACGCGAGAGCTCTGGGGCCAACGTCCTGACTTTC. Protein sequence: CASSFGRESSGANVLTF.

The chain recombines TRBV6-5 with TRBJ2-1; the match to TRBD1 covers 8 bases. This CDR3 region has 12 residues. The germline CDR1 and CDR2 sequences are MNHEY and SVGAGI. The junction had 3 bases not matched to a gene; V was cut back by 11 bases and J by 3 bases. This CDR3 is CASRGLYNEQFF. In DNA, the CDR3 is TGTGCCTCCAGGGGGCTCTACAATGAGCAGTTCTTC.